Each of the 25 T cell receptor beta chains below was sequenced from the same sample in a study of PD-1 blockade in classical Hodgkin lymphoma. Autologous stem cell transplantation was followed by relapse in every patient, and brentuximab vedotin exposure varied. Some clones are missing from TCRdb's copy, which holds only in-frame ones; the method was immunoSEQ multiplex PCR. The repertoire holds tens of thousands of clones, 70% seen once, with about 24% in the top ten. The starting material was peripheral blood mononuclear cells (PBMCs), obtained before the second cycle of nivolumab. These receptors were obtained from a human donor with classical Hodgkin lymphoma.

In its sample, this clone was seen once. The chain recombines TRBV4-3 with TRBJ2-6; 9 nucleotides align to TRBD1. This CDR3 has 18 residues. Germline-derived CDR1 and CDR2 are LGHNA and YSLEER. V shed 3 bases, J shed 3 bases, and the junction held 9 bases outside the gene matches. For the CDR3, the DNA is TGCGCCAGCAGCCACACCGGGACAGGGATCTTTGGGGCCAACGTCCTGACTTTC. This gives the protein CASSHTGTGIFGANVLTF.

The table lists this clone with a few counts. The V gene is TRBV10-3, the J gene TRBJ1-1; D is ambiguous. CDR1 is ENHRY, CDR2 SYGVKD, per germline. This CDR3 comprises 13 residues. With 1 base removed from V and 1 base from J, the gap between germline ends came to 4 bases. CDR3 bases: TGTGCCATCAGTGAGTGGGGGAACACTGAAGCTTTCTTT. Translation: CAISEWGNTEAFF.

In DNA form, the CDR3 reads TGTGCCAGCGGGAGACAGGGGGCTGAAGAGACCCAGTACTTC. Amino acid sequence: CASGRQGAEETQYF. The chain is built from TRBV6-6 and TRBJ2-5; TRBD1 agrees at 10 bases. The CDR3 totals 14 residues. Germline CDR1 and CDR2: MNHNY and SVGAGI (reference sequence). After removal of 8 bases from V and 3 bases from J, the junction contained 6 bases not matched to a gene.

The chain carries TRBV19 and TRBJ1-5; TRBD1 aligns across 10 bases. The CDR3 extends over 14 amino acids. Germline values: CDR1 LNHDA, CDR2 SQIVND (reference sequence). V trimming: 6 bases; J trimming: 5 bases; junction bases outside the gene matches: 4. DNA of the CDR3: TGTGCCAGTAGGCGGACAGGGGGGGATCAGCCCCAGCATTTT. This sequence encodes CASRRTGGDQPQHF. Looking up the rest from reference TRBV19 and TRBJ1-5 gives the full variable domain: DGGITQSPKYLFRKEGQNVTLSCEQNLNHDAMYWYRQDPGQGLRLIYYSQIVNDFQKGDIAEGYSVSREKKESFPLTVTSAQKNPTAFYLCASRRTGGDQPQHFGDGTRLSIL.

This clone is labeled as medium-sized. The V gene is TRBV14, the J gene TRBJ1-2; unclear D gene. Per the germline V gene, CDR1 is SGHDN and CDR2 is FVKESK. CDR3 length: 13 residues. V dropped 0 bases and J dropped 2 bases, with 4 bases sitting between them. CDR3: CASSQDRNYGYTF. For the CDR3, the DNA is TGTGCCAGCAGCCAAGACCGAAACTATGGCTACACCTTC.

The chain couples TRBV6-6 to TRBJ1-5, with TRBD1 matching over 7 bases. The CDR3 runs to 12 residues. Germline V gene sequence: CDR1 MNHNY, CDR2 SVGAGI (reference sequence). Unmatched junction bases numbered 10, after V lost 5 bases and J lost 15 bases. The CDR3 protein is CASSTPDRVPHF. The CDR3 bases are TGTGCCAGCAGTACTCCTGACAGGGTCCCGCATTTT.

In this sample, this clone turned up once. The chain is built from TRBV7-9 and TRBJ1-4; 8 nucleotides align to TRBD1. The CDR3 contains 16 residues. J gave up 5 bases and V 5 bases, and 10 bases lay outside the gene matches. Germline loops: CDR1 SEHNR, CDR2 FQNEAQ (reference sequence). CDR3: CASSPVTGTGNEKLFF. CDR3 DNA: TGTGCCAGCAGCCCCGTTACCGGGACAGGAAATGAAAAACTGTTTTTT.

This rearrangement joins TRBV7-9 to TRBJ2-5; D uncertain. Germline V lookup: CDR1 SEHNR, CDR2 FQNEAQ (reference sequence). V lost 5 bases and J lost 2, with 9 bases in between. The CDR3 runs 13 residues. CDR3 sequence (DNA): TGTGCCAGCAGCCTTAGCCCGCAAGAGACCCAGTACTTC. It codes for CASSLSPQETQYF.

This clone was found once. The rearrangement uses TRBV5-1 and TRBJ2-2; D is perhaps TRBD1 (6 bases). The CDR3 has 15 amino acids. The V gene's germline CDR1 is SGHRS and CDR2 YFSETQ. With 2 bases removed from V and 1 base from J, the gap between germline ends came to 9 bases. CDR3 region: CASSLEGQNTGELFF. CDR3 sequence (DNA): TGCGCCAGCAGCTTAGAGGGACAGAACACCGGGGAGCTGTTTTTT.

This clone appeared a single time. The gene calls are TRBV27 and TRBJ1-5; TRBD1 matches 11 bases. The CDR3 has 14 residues. V was pared by 8 bases and J by 5 bases, with 5 bases of the junction left unmatched. The germline gives CDR1 MNHEY, CDR2 SMNVEV (reference sequence). The CDR3 DNA follows: TGTGCCAGCCCGGGGACAGGGGGGGATCAGCCCCAGCATTTT. Amino acids: CASPGTGGDQPQHF.

A single count supports this clone. The chain links TRBV6-5 to TRBJ1-3; 7 bases match TRBD1. CDR1 is MNHEY, CDR2 SVGAGI, per germline. J lost 4 bases, V lost 6 bases, and 3 bases had no gene match. The CDR3 sequence is 13 residues long. CDR3 region: CASRPQGGNTIYF. Written as DNA, the CDR3 is TGTGCCAGCAGACCACAGGGGGGAAACACCATATATTTT.

In this sample, this clone turned up once. CDR3 region: CASSIGLAEIHTQYF. CDR3 nucleotides: TGTGCCAGTAGTATAGGACTAGCGGAGATCCATACGCAGTATTTT. The V call is TRBV19, the J call TRBJ2-3; 9 bases are a match to TRBD2. V lost 1 base, J lost 7 bases, and 6 bases stayed unmatched. Germline CDR1 LNHDA, CDR2 SQIVND (reference sequence). The CDR3 covers 15 residues.

The chain combines TRBV25-1 with TRBJ2-3, with D possibly being TRBD1 or TRBD2 (6 bases each). V shed 2 bases and J shed 2 bases, with 14 bases lying between them. CDR3 length: 16 amino acids. Germline assignment: CDR1 MGHDK and CDR2 SYGVNS. In nucleotides, the CDR3 is TGTGCCAGCAGTGAAGGTGGGCGGGGACACACAGATACGCAGTATTTT. Translating it yields CASSEGGRGHTDTQYF.

The V and J genes are TRBV27 and TRBJ1-6; D is perhaps TRBD1 (6 bases). CDR1 is MNHEY and CDR2 is SMNVEV in the germline V gene (reference sequence). The CDR3 consists of 14 residues. Trimming cost V 6 bases and J 5 bases, with 11 bases left between them. The CDR3 DNA reads as TGTGCCAGCAGAGTTGGACAGAATAATTCACCCCTCCACTTT. Amino acids: CASRVGQNNSPLHF.

This clone occurred many times. J is TRBJ1-1 and V is TRBV7-9; D is unresolved. Germline CDR1 reads SEHNR; CDR2 reads FQNEAQ (reference sequence). The CDR3 sequence is 17 residues long. The V end was cut by 5 bases, the J end by 2 bases, with 21 bases between. The CDR3 reads CASSLARQAGLNTEAFF. The CDR3 DNA is TGTGCCAGCAGCCTCGCCAGGCAGGCAGGACTAAACACTGAAGCTTTCTTT.

The chain carries TRBV20-1 and TRBJ1-4; D unclear. Trimming pared 5 bases from V and 4 bases from J, leaving 5 bases between. This CDR3 has 11 residues. Per the germline V gene, CDR1 is DFQATT and CDR2 is SNEGSKA (reference sequence). The CDR3 loop reads CSALGNEKLFF. The CDR3 region has the DNA TGCAGTGCTCTGGGTAATGAAAAACTGTTTTTT.

The chain uses TRBV19 and TRBJ2-4; 11 bases fit TRBD2. The CDR3 is 14 residues long. With 5 bases clipped from V and 6 bases from J, the junction kept 3 bases outside the gene matches. Germline lookup yields CDR1 LNHDA and CDR2 SQIVND (reference sequence). This chain's CDR3 is CASSPSGRPNIQYF. CDR3 in DNA: TGTGCCAGTAGTCCTAGCGGGAGGCCAAACATTCAGTACTTC.

V and J are TRBV6-5 and TRBJ1-3, with D uncertain. V lost 4 bases and J 4 bases, leaving 5 bases between the germline ends. Germline V gives CDR1 MNHEY, CDR2 SVGAGI. The CDR3 totals 12 residues. The CDR3 region is CASSLRGNTIYF. The CDR3 nucleotides are TGTGCCAGCAGTTTAAGAGGAAACACCATATATTTT.

The chain recombines TRBV27 with TRBJ2-3, with D perhaps being TRBD1 or TRBD2 (5 bases each). The germline gives CDR1 MNHEY, CDR2 SMNVEV (reference sequence). This CDR3 has 15 residues. V lost 5 bases and J lost 4, with 16 bases in between. The CDR3 loop reads CASSNRRLGADTQYF. In nucleotides, the CDR3 is TGTGCCAGCAGTAACCGTCGTTTGGGGGCAGATACGCAGTATTTT.

The chain has TRBV9 and TRBJ2-2, with unresolved D. The V gene lost 0 bases and the J gene lost 6 bases, with 6 bases spanning the gap. The CDR3 has 13 amino acids. The germline gives CDR1 SGDLS, CDR2 YYNGEE. DNA of the CDR3: TGTGCCAGCAGCGTAGCTACCGCCGGGGAGCTGTTTTTT. This sequence encodes CASSVATAGELFF.

The chain links TRBV28 to TRBJ2-3; the match to TRBD1 covers 7 bases. V shed 6 bases and J 4 bases; nucleotides not matched to a gene: 7. The CDR3 is 14 amino acids. CDR1 is MDHEN, CDR2 SYDVKM, per germline. The CDR3 DNA reads TGTGCCAGCAGCCGAGGGACAGTGGCAGATACGCAGTATTTT. As protein: CASSRGTVADTQYF. The complete variable domain, with remaining parts taken from reference TRBV28 and TRBJ2-3, reads DVKVTQSSRYLVKRTGEKVFLECVQDMDHENMFWYRQDPGLGLRLIYFSYDVKMKEKGDIPEGYSVSREKKERFSLILESASTNQTSMYLCASSRGTVADTQYFGPGTRLTVL.

The rearrangement joins TRBV6-5 to TRBJ1-4, with D possibly TRBD1 on 5 matching bases. Germline CDR1 MNHEY, CDR2 SVGAGI. This CDR3 comprises 14 residues. V dropped 10 bases and J dropped 2 bases, with 14 bases sitting between them. CDR3 amino acids: CATRTRDTNEKLFF. In DNA, the CDR3 is TGTGCCACCCGGACCCGGGACACTAATGAAAAACTGTTTTTT.

This chain joins TRBV7-3 and TRBJ2-3, with D perhaps matching TRBD2 (6 bases). Between the trimmed V and J ends, which lost 1 base and 4 bases, there was a span of 15 bases. Germline-derived CDR1 and CDR2 are SGHTA and FQGTGA. This CDR3 comprises 16 residues. The CDR3 nucleotides read TGTGCCAGCAGCTTAAGGGGCGGGACGGGGGCAGATACGCAGTATTTT. Translation gives CASSLRGGTGADTQYF.

The V gene is TRBV19, the J gene TRBJ2-7, with 9 bases that match TRBD2. CDR3 length: 12 residues. With V trimmed by 3 bases and J by 8 bases, 2 bases remained unmatched. Germline V gene lookup returns CDR1 LNHDA and CDR2 SQIVND (reference sequence). CDR3 DNA: TGTGCCAGTAGTATGACTAGCGGACAGCAGTACTTC. Protein product: CASSMTSGQQYF. Variable domain in full (rest from reference TRBV19 and TRBJ2-7): DGGITQSPKYLFRKEGQNVTLSCEQNLNHDAMYWYRQDPGQGLRLIYYSQIVNDFQKGDIAEGYSVSREKKESFPLTVTSAQKNPTAFYLCASSMTSGQQYFGPGTRLTVT.

The CDR3 region is CASSSRAVNTEAFF. CDR3 in DNA: TGTGCCAGTAGTTCCCGGGCGGTTAACACTGAAGCTTTCTTT. The V and J genes are TRBV19 and TRBJ1-1; D is ambiguous. The CDR3 has 14 residues. CDR1 is LNHDA and CDR2 is SQIVND in the germline V gene (reference sequence). V lost 5 bases to trimming and J lost 2 bases, with 12 bases between them.